Listed below are T cell receptor beta chains from one sample, sequenced in a study of radiotherapy plus CTLA-4 blockade in lung cancer. Only in-frame clones appear in the TCRdb table, and some are missing; sequencing was by immunoSEQ multiplex PCR. Here the sample spans tens of thousands of clones, 60% to 85% being singletons. The sample here was peripheral blood, taken from a patient treated with radiotherapy plus ipilimumab. All receptors derive from a human donor with non-small cell lung cancer whose response to radiotherapy plus ipilimumab could not be evaluated. Each CDR3 is given with its conserved first and last residue. Each record gives: V gene, clone size, J gene, D gene, CDR3 DNA, CDR3 protein. D genes are given only for firm matches. Some rows mark clone size as missing; the rest say once, few, many or name a class of expanded clone.

TRBV28,-,TRBJ1-2,TRBD1,TGTGCCAGCAGAAGGGACAGCTATGGCTACACCTTC,CASRRDSYGYTF
TRBV19,-,TRBJ1-1,-,TGTGCCAGCCTGGAGTTCGGGGGGCGGACTGAAGCTTTCTTT,CASLEFGGRTEAFF
TRBV5-4,-,TRBJ1-1,-,TGTGCCAGCAGCTTCGGGCAGGACAGAGAAGCTTTCTTT,CASSFGQDREAFF
TRBV7-8,few,TRBJ2-7,TRBD2,TGTGCCAGCAGCCCTCGGACTAGCGGAACTTCCTACGAGCAGTACTTC,CASSPRTSGTSYEQYF
TRBV5-1,-,TRBJ2-7,TRBD2,TGCGCCAGCAGCTTAGGGGGGACTAGCGGCTACGAGCAGTACTTC,CASSLGGTSGYEQYF
TRBV5-6,-,TRBJ2-1,TRBD2,TGTGCCAGCAGCGGGACTAGCGGGAGTACAAATGAGCAGTTCTTC,CASSGTSGSTNEQFF
TRBV28,-,TRBJ2-7,TRBD1,TGTGCCAGCAGTAAGCTGGGGACAGGGTCCTACGAGCAGTACTTC,CASSKLGTGSYEQYF
TRBV11-2,-,TRBJ2-3,-,TGTGCCAGCAGCTTCAGGTCAGGACTCACAGATACGCAGTATTTT,CASSFRSGLTDTQYF
TRBV27,-,TRBJ1-5,TRBD1,TGTGCCAGCAGTCCCAGGGGGCCGGATCAGCCCCAGCATTTT,CASSPRGPDQPQHF
TRBV19,-,TRBJ2-7,TRBD1,TGTGCCAGTAGTATACGGGACAGAACCTACGAGCAGTACTTC,CASSIRDRTYEQYF
TRBV19,-,TRBJ1-1,TRBD1,TGTGCCAGTAGTATGACAGGGTTGAGGACTGAAGCTTTCTTT,CASSMTGLRTEAFF
TRBV9,-,TRBJ2-2,TRBD1,TGTGCCAGCAGCGTACAGAACCGGGACAGGGGTTTATGCACCGGGGAGCTGTTTTTT,CASSVQNRDRGLCTGELFF
TRBV30,once,TRBJ1-4,-,TGTGCCTGGAGTTCCATCGCGGTCTCTGAAAAACTGTTTTTT,CAWSSIAVSEKLFF
TRBV5-4,-,TRBJ2-3,-,TGTGCCAGCAGCTTGGGAGGTAGCGGAGGGAACACAGATACGCAGTATTTT,CASSLGGSGGNTDTQYF
TRBV2,-,TRBJ2-1,TRBD1,TGTGCCAGCAGTGAATGGGACAGGGGGGACAATGAGCAGTTCTTC,CASSEWDRGDNEQFF
TRBV9,once,TRBJ2-7,-,TGTGCCAGCAGCGTGAACCCCCGGGACACCCCCTACGAGCAGTACTTC,CASSVNPRDTPYEQYF
TRBV2,-,TRBJ2-1,-,TGTGCCAGCAGTGTGACGGCGGCAAGCTCCTACAATGAGCAGTTCTTC,CASSVTAASSYNEQFF
TRBV28,-,TRBJ2-2,-,TGTGCCAGCAGTTTGGTGTCCCGGGGCACCGGGGAGCTGTTTTTT,CASSLVSRGTGELFF
TRBV29-1,-,TRBJ2-5,-,TGCAGCGTTAGGCGGGGAGCGATGGGAGAGACCCAGTACTTC,CSVRRGAMGETQYF
TRBV27,-,TRBJ2-1,-,TGTGCCAGCAGTTTATCTTGGCAGTTTTCCTACAATGAGCAGTTCTTC,CASSLSWQFSYNEQFF
TRBV5-6,medium-sized,TRBJ1-2,-,TGTGCCAGCACAAGAGAGGTCGCAAACTATGGCTACACCTTC,CASTREVANYGYTF
TRBV18,-,TRBJ2-5,-,TGTGCCAGCTCACCACCGGGATGGGCGGGATCAGAGACCCAGTACTTC,CASSPPGWAGSETQYF
TRBV29-1,few,TRBJ2-3,-,TGCAGCGTTGCGGGAACTATTAGCACAGATACGCAGTATTTT,CSVAGTISTDTQYF
TRBV10-2,-,TRBJ2-3,TRBD2,TGCGCCAGCGCCGGACTAGCGGGCACAGATACGCAGTATTTT,CASAGLAGTDTQYF
TRBV30,-,TRBJ2-5,-,TGTGCCTGGAGTTGGAGTTTGGAGACCCAGTACTTC,CAWSWSLETQYF
TRBV7-9,-,TRBJ2-2,TRBD1,TGTGCCAGCAGCTTAGGGGACAGGGGAAACACCGGGGAGCTGTTTTTT,CASSLGDRGNTGELFF
TRBV19,-,TRBJ1-2,-,TGTGCCAGTAGTATTGCCACACAGAGACGTGGCTACACCTTC,CASSIATQRRGYTF
TRBV6-5,-,TRBJ2-1,TRBD2,TGTGCCAGCAGTTCTCCGGGACTAATCCAGTTCTTC,CASSSPGLIQFF
TRBV15,-,TRBJ2-3,TRBD1,TGTGCCACCAGCAGAGATGTTTACAGGGGATCGGATACGCAGTATTTT,CATSRDVYRGSDTQYF
TRBV7-2,-,TRBJ1-1,TRBD1,TGTGCCAGCAGCTTCGGACAGGGGAACACTGAAGCTTTCTTT,CASSFGQGNTEAFF
TRBV11-2,-,TRBJ2-5,TRBD1,TGTGCCAGCAGCCGTAACTCGGGACAGCAAGAGACCCAGTACTTC,CASSRNSGQQETQYF
TRBV5-1,-,TRBJ1-1,TRBD1,TGCGCCAGCAGTCGGGACAGGCCAACGAACACTGAAGCTTTCTTT,CASSRDRPTNTEAFF
TRBV5-1,few,TRBJ2-7,-,TGCGCCAGCAGCTTCTCGGGTGAGCAGTACTTC,CASSFSGEQYF
TRBV30,once,TRBJ1-2,TRBD1,TGTGCCTGGACGTCAGGGGGTGGCTACACCTTC,CAWTSGGGYTF
TRBV11-2,-,TRBJ2-5,-,TGTGCCAGCAGCGGGGGGATCCAAGAGACCCAGTACTTC,CASSGGIQETQYF
TRBV11-2,-,TRBJ2-3,-,TGTGCCAGCAGCGTGGGACTGATCACAGATACGCAGTATTTT,CASSVGLITDTQYF
TRBV5-1,-,TRBJ2-1,-,TGCGCCAGCAGCTTGGATGCGGTTTACAATGAGCAGTTCTTC,CASSLDAVYNEQFF
TRBV27,few,TRBJ1-5,-,TGTGCCAGCAGTTTAGGCCGGGGGGGCAATCAGCCCCAGCATTTT,CASSLGRGGNQPQHF
TRBV27,-,TRBJ2-4,-,TGTGCCAGCAGTTTCGGGTTAGGGGAAAACATTCAGTACTTC,CASSFGLGENIQYF
TRBV7-2,-,TRBJ2-2,-,TGTGCCAGCAGCCCCCAGGGCTCGGCCGGGGAGCTGTTTTTT,CASSPQGSAGELFF
TRBV28,-,TRBJ2-4,-,TGTGCCAGCAGCCTCTGGGGCGCCAAAAACATTCAGTACTTC,CASSLWGAKNIQYF
TRBV4-1,once,TRBJ1-3,TRBD1,TGCGCCAGCAGCCGAACCGGGACAGGGATCTTAACCGGAAACACCATATATTTT,CASSRTGTGILTGNTIYF
TRBV27,few,TRBJ2-2,-,TGTGCCAGCAGTGTACCCGGGACATCCGGGGAGCTGTTTTTT,CASSVPGTSGELFF
TRBV5-4,-,TRBJ2-7,-,TGTGCCAGCAGCTTGGCCGCAGCGGGTGCCGATGGGGAGCAGTACTTC,CASSLAAAGADGEQYF
TRBV27,-,TRBJ2-5,TRBD1,TGTGCCAGCAGCCGACAGGGAAAAGAGACCCAGTACTTC,CASSRQGKETQYF
TRBV7-9,-,TRBJ2-2,-,TGTGCCAGCAGCCTTTACACCGGGGAGCTGTTTTTT,CASSLYTGELFF
TRBV5-5,-,TRBJ1-5,-,TGTGCCAGCAGCTTGGAGGGAGGGGATCAGCCCCAGCATTTT,CASSLEGGDQPQHF
TRBV6-4,-,TRBJ2-2,-,TGTGCCAGCAAATTCTCAGTGTTTGACACCGGGGAGCTGTTTTTT,CASKFSVFDTGELFF
TRBV7-9,-,TRBJ2-5,TRBD1,TGTGCCAGCAGCTTGGGGGACAGGTTTCAAGAGACCCAGTACTTC,CASSLGDRFQETQYF